A selection of T cell receptor beta chains follows, all from one sample in a study of early T cells in non-severe SARS-CoV-2 infection. A single record per CDR3 protein comes from TCRdb applying MiXCR to the 5' RACE reads. The repertoire consists of tens of thousands of distinct CDR3 sequences, with about 15% occurring once and the leading ten covering 9% to 10%. Sequenced material: whole blood, taken at baseline. The receptors originated from an adult who was a healthcare worker with PCR-confirmed SARS-CoV-2 infection or an uninfected control (not recorded which). CDR3s include the opening cysteine and the closing phenylalanine or tryptophan. A D gene is named only where the DNA matches it firmly. Not every row has a clone size; where given, it reads once, few, many or a size class.

cdr3_aa,cdr3_nt,v_call,j_call,d_call,clone_size
CASSKGQAEETQYF,TGCGCCAGCAGCAAGGGACAGGCGGAAGAGACCCAGTACTTC,TRBV5-1,TRBJ2-5,TRBD1,many
CASSLLPGQGFNQPQHF,TGTGCCAGCAGTCTATTACCGGGACAGGGCTTTAATCAGCCCCAGCATTTT,TRBV27,TRBJ1-5,TRBD1,many
CASSGRTGGLNEQFF,TGTGCCAGCAGCGGGAGGACAGGGGGACTAAATGAGCAGTTCTTC,TRBV9,TRBJ2-1,TRBD1,many
CASSFQGTTGELFF,TGTGCCAGCAGCTTTCAAGGGACTACCGGGGAGCTGTTTTTT,TRBV5-4,TRBJ2-2,NA,NA
CASSLARFSTVGFEQFF,TGTGCCAGCAGCTTAGCCAGGTTCTCGACGGTAGGGTTTGAGCAGTTCTTC,TRBV7-2,TRBJ2-1,NA,NA
CAISGQAGSSYEQYF,TGTGCCATCAGTGGTCAGGCGGGGAGCTCCTACGAGCAGTACTTC,TRBV10-3,TRBJ2-7,NA,many
CASSPAGANEKLFF,TGTGCCAGCAGCCCGGCCGGTGCTAATGAAAAACTGTTTTTT,TRBV5-4,TRBJ1-4,NA,NA
CASSVETGREQYF,TGTGCCAGCAGCGTAGAGACAGGGCGCGAGCAGTACTTC,TRBV9,TRBJ2-7,TRBD1,few
CASSSRVSGDTQYF,TGTGCCAGCAGCTCCCGAGTTAGCGGAGATACGCAGTATTTT,TRBV11-2,TRBJ2-3,NA,NA
CASSPDRGHEQYF,TGTGCCAGCAGCCCAGACAGGGGCCACGAGCAGTACTTC,TRBV16,TRBJ2-7,TRBD1,NA
CATSRDSRAGGGGAKNIQYF,TGTGCCACCAGCAGGGATTCCAGAGCAGGGGGCGGAGGGGCCAAAAACATTCAGTACTTC,TRBV15,TRBJ2-4,TRBD1,many
CASSLVKNIQYF,TGTGCCAGCAGTTTAGTCAAAAACATTCAGTACTTC,TRBV12-3/TRBV12-4,TRBJ2-4,NA,few
CSARDRRGTETQYF,TGCAGTGCTAGAGATAGGCGGGGTACGGAGACCCAGTACTTC,TRBV20-1,TRBJ2-5,NA,NA
CASSRRPRQGGGNTIYF,TGTGCCAGCAGCCGCCGGCCCCGACAGGGGGGAGGAAACACCATATATTTT,TRBV4-2,TRBJ1-3,TRBD1,few
CASSAGSDEQFF,TGTGCCAGCAGTGCTGGGAGCGATGAGCAGTTCTTC,TRBV27,TRBJ2-1,NA,NA
CALDAGGTDTQYF,TGTGCCCTCGACGCGGGAGGCACAGATACGCAGTATTTT,TRBV11-2,TRBJ2-3,TRBD2,NA
CASSLVGLAAEQYF,TGTGCCAGCAGCTTGGTAGGACTAGCGGCCGAGCAGTACTTC,TRBV5-4,TRBJ2-7,TRBD2,NA
CSVEVPIQETQYF,TGCAGCGTTGAAGTTCCCATCCAAGAGACCCAGTACTTC,TRBV29-1,TRBJ2-5,NA,NA
CASSLRTSGSDRQYF,TGCGCCAGCAGCTTGCGGACTAGCGGATCAGATAGGCAGTATTTT,TRBV5-1,TRBJ2-3,TRBD2,NA
CASSSRGLDEQFF,TGTGCCAGCAGTTCCCGGGGATTGGATGAGCAGTTCTTC,TRBV12-3/TRBV12-4,TRBJ2-1,NA,NA
CSPWAGGSEQYF,TGCAGCCCGTGGGCAGGGGGCTCCGAGCAGTACTTC,TRBV20-1,TRBJ2-7,TRBD1,NA
CSVVGVGSRRSYNEQFF,TGCAGCGTTGTAGGGGTAGGCAGCCGCCGCTCCTACAATGAGCAGTTCTTC,TRBV29-1,TRBJ2-1,NA,NA
CASRKQGVGQYEQYF,TGTGCCAGCAGGAAACAGGGGGTCGGTCAGTACGAGCAGTACTTC,TRBV27,TRBJ2-7,TRBD1,many
CASLGTAWNTEAFF,TGTGCCAGCTTGGGGACAGCCTGGAACACTGAAGCTTTCTTT,TRBV12-3/TRBV12-4,TRBJ1-1,TRBD1,NA
CASRVRGGLAEGDTQYF,TGTGCCAGCAGGGTTCGGGGTGGGCTAGCGGAGGGAGATACGCAGTATTTT,TRBV12-3/TRBV12-4,TRBJ2-3,TRBD2,NA
CSVEGRETDTQYF,TGCAGCGTTGAGGGCAGGGAAACAGATACGCAGTATTTT,TRBV29-1,TRBJ2-3,NA,few
CATSRGLSTTSSYNEQFF,TGTGCCACCAGCAGAGGACTCTCGACAACTAGCTCCTACAATGAGCAGTTCTTC,TRBV15,TRBJ2-1,NA,few
CASSLIDTQYF,TGTGCCAGCAGCTTAATAGATACGCAGTATTTT,TRBV7-9,TRBJ2-3,NA,few
CASSFSRKEAFF,TGTGCCAGCAGTTTTTCCCGAAAAGAAGCTTTCTTT,TRBV28,TRBJ1-1,NA,NA
CSARVSGGKNTEAFF,TGCAGTGCTAGAGTTTCCGGGGGGAAGAACACTGAAGCTTTCTTT,TRBV20-1,TRBJ1-1,NA,NA
CASRDVTGLAEERNEQFF,TGTGCCAGCAGAGACGTCACTGGACTAGCCGAGGAACGGAATGAGCAGTTCTTC,TRBV2,TRBJ2-1,TRBD2,NA
CAWSPTGLALYNEQFF,TGTGCCTGGAGTCCGACGGGACTAGCGCTCTACAATGAGCAGTTCTTC,TRBV30,TRBJ2-1,TRBD2,NA
CASSQEPGQNTEAFF,TGTGCCAGCAGCCAAGAGCCGGGACAGAACACTGAAGCTTTCTTT,TRBV4-2,TRBJ1-1,NA,NA
CASSWVPGQADTQYF,TGTGCCAGCAGCTGGGTCCCGGGACAGGCAGATACGCAGTATTTT,TRBV7-3,TRBJ2-3,TRBD1,NA
CASSPSGGGSTGEQFF,TGTGCCAGCAGCCCTAGCGGAGGCGGATCTACGGGTGAGCAGTTCTTC,TRBV7-8,TRBJ2-1,TRBD2,few
CASSGEGSQETQYF,TGTGCCAGCAGTGGAGAGGGGAGCCAAGAGACCCAGTACTTC,TRBV6-4,TRBJ2-5,NA,NA
CASTLQGLAKNIQYF,TGTGCCAGCACTTTACAGGGTTTAGCCAAAAACATTCAGTACTTC,TRBV28,TRBJ2-4,NA,NA
CASSLSGGREQYF,TGCGCCAGCAGTCTCTCAGGGGGACGCGAGCAGTACTTC,TRBV4-1,TRBJ2-7,TRBD1,NA
CASSLEGPRGGRYGYTF,TGCGCCAGCAGCTTGGAAGGTCCCAGGGGCGGTCGCTATGGCTACACCTTC,TRBV5-1,TRBJ1-2,NA,NA
CASSLGDRGHSPLHF,TGTGCCAGCAGTTTAGGGGACAGGGGTCACTCACCCCTCCACTTT,TRBV28,TRBJ1-6,TRBD1,few
CASSPGTPADTIYF,TGCGCCAGCAGCCCTGGGACCCCGGCGGACACCATATATTTT,TRBV5-1,TRBJ1-3,NA,few
CASSQNWDRAYEQYF,TGTGCCAGCAGTCAGAACTGGGACAGGGCGTACGAGCAGTACTTC,TRBV27,TRBJ2-7,TRBD1,NA
CASSPRDKNSGNTIYF,TGTGCCAGCAGCCCCCGTGATAAGAACTCTGGAAACACCATATATTTT,TRBV3-1,TRBJ1-3,NA,many
CATGRDRIGTGLVEQYF,TGTGCCACCGGCAGAGATCGGATAGGGACAGGGTTAGTCGAGCAGTACTTC,TRBV15,TRBJ2-7,TRBD1,NA
CASSSSLEDKALRDQYF,TGTGCCAGCAGCTCTTCCCTCGAGGACAAGGCCCTCCGGGACCAGTACTTC,TRBV7-9,TRBJ2-5,NA,NA
CASSQPLPSGTDQETQYF,TGCGCCAGCAGCCAGCCCCTCCCTAGCGGAACTGACCAAGAGACCCAGTACTTC,TRBV4-1,TRBJ2-5,TRBD2,few